Shown below are 8 T cell receptor beta chains from a single sample sequenced in a study of tumor-infiltrating lymphocytes in oesophageal squamous cell carcinoma. TCRdb passed the PCR reads through MiXCR, listing each CDR3 protein once. Among 20,000 to 25,000 distinct CDR3 sequences listed, around a third were seen once. Sequences were obtained from esophageal tumor tissue. The origin of the receptors is a female donor with esophageal squamous cell carcinoma.

The chain is built from TRBV7-6 and TRBJ2-1, with 9 bases that match TRBD2. The CDR3 spans 15 residues. The J segment lost 5 bases and the V segment lost 4 bases, leaving 6 bases of the junction unmatched. Germline CDR1 SGHVS, CDR2 FNYEAQ. CDR3 amino acids: CASSWGGGANNEQFF. CDR3 sequence (DNA): TGTGCCAGCAGCTGGGGCGGGGGGGCTAACAATGAGCAGTTCTTC.

This clonotype appeared many times. The gene calls are TRBV5-1 and TRBJ1-5; no firm D call. V lost 0 bases to trimming and J lost 2 bases, with 9 bases between them. The CDR3 covers 15 residues. Germline V lookup: CDR1 SGHRS, CDR2 YFSETQ. Here the CDR3 reads CASSLENPRNQPQHF. The CDR3 DNA sequence: TGCGCCAGCAGCTTGGAGAACCCTCGCAATCAGCCCCAGCATTTT.

The V call is TRBV20-1, the J call TRBJ2-4, with 10 bases lining up with TRBD1. The DNA end favors TRBJ2-1, so the J call may be wrong. The CDR3 contains 13 residues. Germline values: CDR1 DFQATT, CDR2 SNEGSKA (reference sequence). The chain's CDR3 is CSARQGAINEQFF. CDR3 in DNA: TGCAGTGCCCGACAGGGGGCGATTAATGAGCAGTTCTTC.

The chain links TRBV6-1 to TRBJ2-5; D assignment may be TRBD1 or TRBD2 (6 bases each). The end of the DNA fits TRBJ2-7 better, so the J call may be wrong. The CDR3 totals 15 residues. Germline assignment: CDR1 MNHNS and CDR2 SASEGT. CDR3 in DNA: TGTGCCAGCACTTGGGATTGGAGGGGGGAAAGCGAGCAGTACTTC. Translation gives CASTWDWRGESEQYF.

Details on this clonotype: Since a much larger clone is just one base distant, this may be a read error. V gene TRBV5-1 combines with J gene TRBJ2-1; D uncertain. V gave up 0 bases and J gave up 10 bases, with 14 bases separating them. This CDR3 has 14 residues. Germline assignment: CDR1 SGHRS and CDR2 YFSETQ. The CDR3: CASSLEVSGSEQFF. The CDR3 nucleotides read TGCGCCAGCAGCTTGGAGGTTAGTGGGTCCGAGCAGTTCTTC.

This clonotype was observed a few times. The J gene is TRBJ1-6, the V gene TRBV5-1; D is uncertain. CDR1 is SGHRS and CDR2 is YFSETQ in the germline V gene. Between the trimmed V and J ends, which lost 0 bases and 7 bases, there was a span of 8 bases. The CDR3 consists of 14 residues. CDR3 DNA sequence: TGCGCCAGCAGCTTGGATATGGGGAATTCACCCCTCCACTTT. Translation gives CASSLDMGNSPLHF.

The chain has TRBV7-2 and TRBJ2-6; unclear D gene. The last part of the DNA fits TRBJ2-1 better; the J call may be wrong. Germline V lookup: CDR1 SGHTA, CDR2 FQGNSA. CDR3 size: 12 residues. In DNA form, the CDR3 reads TGTGCCAGCAGCTTAAGGATGCACGAGCAGTTCTTC. It yields the protein CASSLRMHEQFF.

V is TRBV7-3 and J is TRBJ2-5, with 9 bases identical to TRBD2. Trimming cost V 5 bases and J 11 bases; bases outside gene matches: 15. The CDR3 is 15 amino acids. Germline V gene data show CDR1 as SGHTA and CDR2 as FQGTGA. CDR3 coding DNA: TGTGCCAGCAGCCTAAGCGGGAGGTATAAGGATGAGCAGTACTTC. Protein: CASSLSGRYKDEQYF.